This is a list of T cell receptor beta chains from one sample in a study of OX40 agonist ivuxolimab in advanced cancers. The table came from immunoSEQ multiplex PCR; TCRdb's copy has only in-frame clones and leaves some out. Here the sample spans 25,000 to 35,000 clones, about 88% being singletons. The sample in question was CD4+ or CD8+ T cells sorted from blood, obtained in a trial of the OX40 agonist ivuxolimab. These receptors all come from an adult with an advanced solid tumor such as melanoma, head and neck, liver or kidney cancer. Each CDR3 is given with its conserved first and last residue. A D gene is named only where the DNA matches it firmly. A row's size may be missing; if present it is once, few, many or a size class.

TRBJ2-1 NA TRBV2 NA TGTGCCGTTCAGGTTTCACGGGAGCAGTTCTTC CAVQVSREQFF
TRBJ2-7 NA TRBV2 NA TGTGCCAGCAGTGGTAACTCCCCCTCCTACGAGCAGTACTTC CASSGNSPSYEQYF
TRBJ2-7 NA TRBV5-4 TRBD2 TGTGCCAGCAGCTTGGGAGCGGGAGTGTACGAGCAGTACTTC CASSLGAGVYEQYF
TRBJ2-1 NA TRBV6-4 TRBD2 TGTGCCAGCAGTGCTAGCGGGGGGGCAGAGCAGTTCTTC CASSASGGAEQFF
TRBJ2-7 NA TRBV27 NA TGTGCCAGCAGTTCCGGGGTAGGGTGGACCTACGAGCAGTACTTC CASSSGVGWTYEQYF
TRBJ1-2 NA TRBV29-1 NA TGCAGCGCCCTCCCCGTGAAGGGAGGTATTGACTATGGCTACACCTTC CSALPVKGGIDYGYTF
TRBJ1-6 once TRBV9 TRBD1 TGTGCCAGCAGTCCTCCGGGACAGGGGGCTAATTCACCCCTCCACTTT CASSPPGQGANSPLHF
TRBJ1-5 few TRBV5-1 NA TGCGCCAGCAGCTTGGAAGGGTTAGGCGGCAATCAGCCCCAGCATTTT CASSLEGLGGNQPQHF
TRBJ1-1 NA TRBV7-9 NA TGTGCCAGCAGCTTAGCGTCCCCTGAAGCTTTCTTT CASSLASPEAFF
TRBJ2-5 NA TRBV27 TRBD2 TGTGCCAGCAGGAGGCTAGCGGGGGGGCAGGAGACCCAGTACTTC CASRRLAGGQETQYF
TRBJ2-2 NA TRBV19 TRBD1 TGTGCCACTCGGATCTACTCGGACAGGGCAGGAGGGGAGCTGTTTTTT CATRIYSDRAGGELFF
TRBJ2-7 once TRBV7-9 NA TGTGCCAGCAGCCCCATGTGGGGGCACAACGAGCAGTACTTC CASSPMWGHNEQYF
TRBJ1-1 NA TRBV9 NA TGTGCCAGCAGCGCCGGACAGTCCTATCCTGAAGCTTTCTTT CASSAGQSYPEAFF
TRBJ2-1 NA TRBV15 TRBD2 TGTGCCACCAGCAGAGGCGGGAGCTCCTACAATGAGCAGTTCTTC CATSRGGSSYNEQFF
TRBJ2-7 NA TRBV4-1 NA TGCGCCAGCAGCCAAGATGTGGCGGTGGTCCCAGGGGAGCAGTACTTC CASSQDVAVVPGEQYF
TRBJ2-3 NA TRBV2 TRBD2 TGTGCCAGCAGTGTTGATCTAGCGGGGGGAGGGGCAGATACGCAGTATTTT CASSVDLAGGGADTQYF
TRBJ2-7 few TRBV21-1 NA TGTGCCAGCAGCAAATTAATCAGGGGCGATAAACACGAGCAGTACTTC CASSKLIRGDKHEQYF
TRBJ1-1 NA TRBV19 NA TGTGCCAGTAGTCTAGGGAGAGCTGAAGCTTTCTTT CASSLGRAEAFF
TRBJ1-5 NA TRBV4-1 NA TGCGCCAGCAGCCAAGATCGGGGAGAGAGCAATCAGCCCCAGCATTTT CASSQDRGESNQPQHF
TRBJ2-7 NA TRBV5-6 NA TGTGCCAGCAGCTTGGGAGGCTCTGGCTACGAGCAGTACTTC CASSLGGSGYEQYF
TRBJ2-1 once TRBV6-5 TRBD1 TGTGCCAGCAGCTACAGGGGCAATGAGCAGTTCTTC CASSYRGNEQFF
TRBJ1-1 once TRBV29-1 NA TGCAGCGTTGAAAGGCTATTCGGGGAAAGCACTGAAGCTTTCTTT CSVERLFGESTEAFF
TRBJ1-4 NA TRBV2 TRBD1 TGTGCCAGCAGTGAAGTGGGGACAGGGTTTGCAACTAATGAAAAACTGTTTTTT CASSEVGTGFATNEKLFF
TRBJ1-4 NA TRBV7-9 TRBD1 TGTGCCAGCAGTACCGTGGGACAGGGGGCGGTTAGGGATGAAAAACTGTTTTTT CASSTVGQGAVRDEKLFF
TRBJ2-3 NA TRBV25-1 TRBD2 TGTGCCAGCAGCCTTAGCGGGAGGGGCACAGATACGCAGTATTTT CASSLSGRGTDTQYF
TRBJ1-4 many TRBV4-2 TRBD1 TGTGCCAGCAGCCCAGGGGGTGGGACAGGGGTTGAAAAACTGTTTTTT CASSPGGGTGVEKLFF
TRBJ2-7 NA TRBV7-6 TRBD1 TGTGCCAGCAGCCCGGGGACAGGGGGGGACGAGCAGTACTTC CASSPGTGGDEQYF
TRBJ2-7 NA TRBV30 NA TGTGCCTGGGGGGACGGGGCCTCCTACGAGCAGTACTTC CAWGDGASYEQYF
TRBJ1-6 NA TRBV11-2 NA TGTGCCAGCAGCTTAATAGCAGGGGCCTATTCACCCCTCCACTTT CASSLIAGAYSPLHF
TRBJ2-7 NA TRBV5-4 TRBD2 TGTGCCAGCAGCCCCGGGGGGGGAAACCCCTACGAGCAGTACTTC CASSPGGGNPYEQYF
TRBJ2-7 NA TRBV7-6 NA TGTGCCAGCAGCCCCGCCGGGGGTGGATACGAGCAGTACTTC CASSPAGGGYEQYF
TRBJ2-5 NA TRBV7-7 TRBD1 TGTGCTAGCAGCATCGGGACAGGGAGGGAGACCCAGTACTTC CASSIGTGRETQYF
TRBJ2-1 once TRBV6-1 NA TGTGCCAGCAGTGAAGGGGGGGCCTACAACGAGCAGTTCTTC CASSEGGAYNEQFF
TRBJ2-1 NA TRBV19 NA TGTGCCAGTAGTTTTAGCCCCAATGAGCAGTTCTTC CASSFSPNEQFF
TRBJ2-2 once TRBV27 NA TGTGCCAGCAGGGCTGCCGGGGAGCTGTTTTTT CASRAAGELFF
TRBJ1-4 NA TRBV11-2 NA TGTGCCAGCAGCTTAGGGACGGACAGCAGCAATGAAAAACTGTTTTTT CASSLGTDSSNEKLFF
TRBJ1-5 once TRBV28 TRBD1 TGTGCCAGCAGTCCCACGGGACAGGCGAGCAATCAGCCCCAGCATTTT CASSPTGQASNQPQHF
TRBJ1-2 NA TRBV6-1 NA TGTGCCAGCAGTGAATCGGGGGTTGGGGATGGCTACACCTTC CASSESGVGDGYTF
TRBJ2-7 NA TRBV11-2 TRBD1 TGTGCCAGCAGCTTTGGACAGGGTACCTACGAGCAGTACTTC CASSFGQGTYEQYF
TRBJ2-2 NA TRBV6-5 NA TGTGCCAGCAGTTACGGGGCCACCGGGGAGCTGTTTTTT CASSYGATGELFF
TRBJ2-5 NA TRBV7-9 TRBD1 TGTGCCAGCAGCACCTTCACAGGGGGGAATCTAGAGACCCAGTACTTC CASSTFTGGNLETQYF
TRBJ2-7 NA TRBV27 NA TGTGCCACCTCTCTAGGCTGGGGCCCCTACGAGCAGTACTTC CATSLGWGPYEQYF
TRBJ1-2 NA TRBV13 NA TGTGCCAGCAGTTTCGGACAGTTTGATGGCTACACCTTC CASSFGQFDGYTF
TRBJ2-2 NA TRBV15 NA TGTGCCACCAGCAGAGATCAGATGGGGGTGGACACCGGGGAGCTGTTTTTT CATSRDQMGVDTGELFF